This T cell receptor (beta chain) came from a study of shared clonotypes between healthy human individuals. Findings and caveats of the study: In a handful of donors, around 5.5% of naive CD4 clonotypes appeared in common. Owing to a small donor count, the genetic and exposure-history diversity represented was limited.

The CDR3 is made up of 12 amino acids. V lost 4 bases and J 6 bases, leaving 11 bases between the germline ends. Germline V gene data show CDR1 as SGHNT and CDR2 as YYREEE (reference sequence). In the case of this clone: Its antigen remains unknown.

This table comes from immunoSEQ multiplex PCR, and its TCRdb copy is limited to in-frame clones, with some not included. The data show roughly 2 million clones, over 85% seen once. Naive CD8 populations comprised CD45RO-negative cells positively selected for CCR7, excluding terminally differentiated effector memory CD45RA+ cells. The receptor was isolated from a man aged 18 to 35 in good health. The chain is built from TRBV5-4 and TRBJ2-7, with no clear D. The sample taken for sequencing was naive CD8+ T cells sorted from blood. The CDR3 DNA sequence: TGTGCCAGCAGCCCAGGCACTTCCGAGCAGTACTTC. Its translation is CASSPGTSEQYF.